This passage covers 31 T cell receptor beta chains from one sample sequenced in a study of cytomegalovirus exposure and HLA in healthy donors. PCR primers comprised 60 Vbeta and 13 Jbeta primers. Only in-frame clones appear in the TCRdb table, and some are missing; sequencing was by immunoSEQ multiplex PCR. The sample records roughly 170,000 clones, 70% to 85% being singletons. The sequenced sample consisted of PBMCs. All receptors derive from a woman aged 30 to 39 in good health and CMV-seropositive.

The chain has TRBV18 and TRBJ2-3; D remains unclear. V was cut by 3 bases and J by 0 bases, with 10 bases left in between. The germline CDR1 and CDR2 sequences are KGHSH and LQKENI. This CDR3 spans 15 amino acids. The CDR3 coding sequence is TGTGCCAGCTCACCCCTGGCCAGTAGCACAGATACGCAGTATTTT. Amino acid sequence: CASSPLASSTDTQYF.

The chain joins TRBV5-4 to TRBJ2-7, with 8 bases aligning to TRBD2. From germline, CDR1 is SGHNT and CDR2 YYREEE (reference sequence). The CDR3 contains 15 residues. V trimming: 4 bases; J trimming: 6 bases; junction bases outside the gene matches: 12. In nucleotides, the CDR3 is TGTGCCAGCAGCAATAGCGGGGCTGGGGTTCGCGAGCAGTACTTC. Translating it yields CASSNSGAGVREQYF.

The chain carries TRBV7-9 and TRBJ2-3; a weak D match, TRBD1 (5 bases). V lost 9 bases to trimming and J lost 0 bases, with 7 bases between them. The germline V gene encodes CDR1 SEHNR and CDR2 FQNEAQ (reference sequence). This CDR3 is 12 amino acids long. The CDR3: CARQGSTDTQYF. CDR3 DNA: TGTGCCAGGCAGGGTAGCACAGATACGCAGTATTTT. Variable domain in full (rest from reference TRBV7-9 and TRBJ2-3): DTGVSQNPRHKITKRGQNVTFRCDPISEHNRLYWYRQTLGQGPEFLTYFQNEAQLEKSRLLSDRFSAERPKGSFSTLEIQRTEQGDSAMYLCARQGSTDTQYFGPGTRLTVL.

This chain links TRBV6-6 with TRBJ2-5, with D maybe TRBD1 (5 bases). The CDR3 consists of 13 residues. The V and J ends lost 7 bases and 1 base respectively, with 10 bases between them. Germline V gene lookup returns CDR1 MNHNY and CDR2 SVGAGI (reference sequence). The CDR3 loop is CASNRGLQETQYF. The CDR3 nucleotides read TGTGCCAGCAATAGGGGCCTCCAAGAGACCCAGTACTTC.

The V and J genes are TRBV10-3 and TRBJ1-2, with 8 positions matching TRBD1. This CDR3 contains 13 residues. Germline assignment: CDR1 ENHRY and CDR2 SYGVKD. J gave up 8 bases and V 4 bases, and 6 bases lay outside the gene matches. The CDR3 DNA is TGTGCCATCAGTGGGGCAGGGGGCGAGGGCTACACCTTC. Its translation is CAISGAGGEGYTF.

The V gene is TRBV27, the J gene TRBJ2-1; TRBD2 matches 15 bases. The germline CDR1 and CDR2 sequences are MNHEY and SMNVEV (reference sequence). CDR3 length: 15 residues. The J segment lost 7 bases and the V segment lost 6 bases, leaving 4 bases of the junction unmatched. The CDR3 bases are TGTGCCAGCAGCACCGGGACTAGCGGGAGGAATGAGCAGTTCTTC. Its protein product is CASSTGTSGRNEQFF.

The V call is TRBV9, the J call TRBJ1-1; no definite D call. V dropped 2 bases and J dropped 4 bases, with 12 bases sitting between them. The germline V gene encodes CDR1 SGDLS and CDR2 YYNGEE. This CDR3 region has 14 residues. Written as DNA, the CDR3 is TGTGCCAGCAGCGTGTTCAACAGAGTCACTGAAGCTTTCTTT. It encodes CASSVFNRVTEAFF.

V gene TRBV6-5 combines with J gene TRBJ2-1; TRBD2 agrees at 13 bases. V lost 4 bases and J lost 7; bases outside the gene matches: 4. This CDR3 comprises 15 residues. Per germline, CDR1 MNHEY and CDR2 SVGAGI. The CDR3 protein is CASSWGLAGLNEQFF. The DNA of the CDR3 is TGTGCCAGCAGTTGGGGACTAGCGGGACTTAATGAGCAGTTCTTC.

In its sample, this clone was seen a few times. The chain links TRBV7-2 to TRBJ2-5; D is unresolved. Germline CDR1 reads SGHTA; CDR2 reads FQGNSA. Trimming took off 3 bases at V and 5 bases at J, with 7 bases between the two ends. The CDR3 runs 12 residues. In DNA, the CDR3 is TGTGCCAGCAGCTTCAATCGGGAGACCCAGTACTTC. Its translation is CASSFNRETQYF.

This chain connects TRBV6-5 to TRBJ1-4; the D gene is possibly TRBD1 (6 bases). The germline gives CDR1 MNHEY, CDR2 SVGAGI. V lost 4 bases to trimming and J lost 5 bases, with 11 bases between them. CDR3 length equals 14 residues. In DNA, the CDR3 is TGTGCCAGCAGTTGGACAGTGGGGAATGAAAAACTGTTTTTT. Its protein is CASSWTVGNEKLFF.

CDR3 region: CASSSRQGGTDTQYF. CDR3 nucleotides: TGTGCCAGCAGCTCCCGACAGGGGGGCACAGATACGCAGTATTTT. The chain employs TRBV7-2 and TRBJ2-3, with TRBD1 matching over 9 bases. This CDR3 contains 15 residues. CDR1 is SGHTA, CDR2 FQGNSA, per germline. Losses at the gene ends were 4 bases for V and 1 base for J; bases not matched to a gene: 3.

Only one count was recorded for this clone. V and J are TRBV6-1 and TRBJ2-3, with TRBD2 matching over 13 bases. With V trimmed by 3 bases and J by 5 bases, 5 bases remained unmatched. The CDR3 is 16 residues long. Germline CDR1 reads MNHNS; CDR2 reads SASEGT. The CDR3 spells CASSDTSGRAIDTQYF. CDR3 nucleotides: TGTGCCAGCAGTGACACTAGCGGGAGGGCCATAGATACGCAGTATTTT.

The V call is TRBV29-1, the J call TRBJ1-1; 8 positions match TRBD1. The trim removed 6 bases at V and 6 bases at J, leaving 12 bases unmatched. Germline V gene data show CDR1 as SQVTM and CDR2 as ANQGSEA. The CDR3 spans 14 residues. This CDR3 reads CSVKTGQVYAEAFF. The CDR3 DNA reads TGCAGCGTAAAGACGGGACAGGTTTATGCTGAAGCTTTCTTT.

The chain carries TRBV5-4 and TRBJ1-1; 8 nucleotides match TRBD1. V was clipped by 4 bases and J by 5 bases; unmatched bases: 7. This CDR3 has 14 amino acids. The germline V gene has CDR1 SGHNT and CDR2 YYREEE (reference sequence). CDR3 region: CASSLGQGYTEAFF. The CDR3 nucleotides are TGTGCCAGCAGCCTAGGACAGGGCTATACTGAAGCTTTCTTT.

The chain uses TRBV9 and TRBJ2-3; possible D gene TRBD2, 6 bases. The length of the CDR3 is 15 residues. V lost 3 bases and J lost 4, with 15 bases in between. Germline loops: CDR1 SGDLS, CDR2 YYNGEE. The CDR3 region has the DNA TGTGCCAGCAGCGCCCACGGGGGAGCTGCAGATACGCAGTATTTT. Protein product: CASSAHGGAADTQYF.

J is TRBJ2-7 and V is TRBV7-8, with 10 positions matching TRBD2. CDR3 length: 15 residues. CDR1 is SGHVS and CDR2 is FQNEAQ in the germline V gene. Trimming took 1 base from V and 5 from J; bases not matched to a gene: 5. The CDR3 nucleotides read TGTGCCAGCAGCTTAGTGCCAGGACTAGCGGACGAGCAGTACTTC. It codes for CASSLVPGLADEQYF.

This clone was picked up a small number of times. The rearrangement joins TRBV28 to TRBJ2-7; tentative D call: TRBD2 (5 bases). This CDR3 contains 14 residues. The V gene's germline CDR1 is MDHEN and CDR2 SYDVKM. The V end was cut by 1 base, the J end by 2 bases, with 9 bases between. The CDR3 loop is CASSLSQRPYEQYF. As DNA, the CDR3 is TGTGCCAGCAGTTTATCTCAGCGGCCCTACGAGCAGTACTTC. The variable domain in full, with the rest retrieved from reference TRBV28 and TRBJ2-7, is DVKVTQSSRYLVKRTGEKVFLECVQDMDHENMFWYRQDPGLGLRLIYFSYDVKMKEKGDIPEGYSVSREKKERFSLILESASTNQTSMYLCASSLSQRPYEQYFGPGTRLTVT.

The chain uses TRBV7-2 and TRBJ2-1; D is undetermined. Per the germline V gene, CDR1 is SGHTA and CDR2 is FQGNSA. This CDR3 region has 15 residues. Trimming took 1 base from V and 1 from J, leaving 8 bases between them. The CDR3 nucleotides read TGTGCCAGCAGCTTAGGTGGCGGATCCTACAATGAGCAGTTCTTC. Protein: CASSLGGGSYNEQFF.

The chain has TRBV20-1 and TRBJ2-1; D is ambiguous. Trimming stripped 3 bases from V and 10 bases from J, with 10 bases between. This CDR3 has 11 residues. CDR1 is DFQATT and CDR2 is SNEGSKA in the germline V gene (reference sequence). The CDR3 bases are TGCAGTGCTAGGGGTACTATGGAGCAGTTCTTC. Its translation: CSARGTMEQFF.

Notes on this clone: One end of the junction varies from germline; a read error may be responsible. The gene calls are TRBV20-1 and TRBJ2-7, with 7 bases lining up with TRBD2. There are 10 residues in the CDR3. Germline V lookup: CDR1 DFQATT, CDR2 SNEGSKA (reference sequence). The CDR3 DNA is TGCAGTGCTAGTCTAGGGACTAACGTCTTC. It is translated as CSASLGTNVF.

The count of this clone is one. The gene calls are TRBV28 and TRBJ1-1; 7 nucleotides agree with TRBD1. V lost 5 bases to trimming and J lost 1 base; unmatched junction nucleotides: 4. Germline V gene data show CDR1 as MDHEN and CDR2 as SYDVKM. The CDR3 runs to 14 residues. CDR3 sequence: CASSTRTGNTEAFF. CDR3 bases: TGTGCCAGCAGTACCCGGACAGGGAACACTGAAGCTTTCTTT.

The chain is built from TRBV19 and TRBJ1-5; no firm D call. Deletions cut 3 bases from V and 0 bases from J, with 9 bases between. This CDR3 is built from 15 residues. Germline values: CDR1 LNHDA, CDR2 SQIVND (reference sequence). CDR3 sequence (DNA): TGTGCCAGTAGTATCAACAGAGATAGCAATCAGCCCCAGCATTTT. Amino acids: CASSINRDSNQPQHF.

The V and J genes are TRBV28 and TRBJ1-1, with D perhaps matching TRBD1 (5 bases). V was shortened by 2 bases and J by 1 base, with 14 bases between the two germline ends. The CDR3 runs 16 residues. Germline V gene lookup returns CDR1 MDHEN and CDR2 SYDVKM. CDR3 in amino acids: CASSLRGYGANTEAFF. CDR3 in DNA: TGTGCCAGCAGTTTAAGGGGTTATGGTGCGAACACTGAAGCTTTCTTT.

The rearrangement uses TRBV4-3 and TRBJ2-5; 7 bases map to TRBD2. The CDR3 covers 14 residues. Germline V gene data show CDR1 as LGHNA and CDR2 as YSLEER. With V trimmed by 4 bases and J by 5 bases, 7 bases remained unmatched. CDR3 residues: CASSLRRGSETQYF. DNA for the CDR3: TGCGCCAGCAGCCTTAGACGCGGGAGTGAGACCCAGTACTTC.

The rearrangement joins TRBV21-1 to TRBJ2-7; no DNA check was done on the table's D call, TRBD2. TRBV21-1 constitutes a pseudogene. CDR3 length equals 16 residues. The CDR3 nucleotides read TGTGCCAGCAGCAGGAGGACCGCGGACGCCCCCGGCGAGCAGTACTTC. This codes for CASSRRTADAPGEQYF.

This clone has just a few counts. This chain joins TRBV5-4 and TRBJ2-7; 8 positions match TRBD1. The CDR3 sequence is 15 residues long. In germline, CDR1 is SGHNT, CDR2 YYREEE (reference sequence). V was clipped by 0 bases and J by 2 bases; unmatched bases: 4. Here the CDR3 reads CASSLGQGLAYEQYF. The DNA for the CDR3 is TGTGCCAGCAGCTTGGGACAGGGGCTCGCCTACGAGCAGTACTTC.

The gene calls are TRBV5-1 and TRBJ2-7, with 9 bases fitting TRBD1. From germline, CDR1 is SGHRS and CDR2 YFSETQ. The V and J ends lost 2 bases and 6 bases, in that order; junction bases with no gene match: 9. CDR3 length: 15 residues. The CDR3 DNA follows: TGCGCCAGCAGCTTCGTACAGGGGGCTGTGGGCGAGCAGTACTTC. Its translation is CASSFVQGAVGEQYF.

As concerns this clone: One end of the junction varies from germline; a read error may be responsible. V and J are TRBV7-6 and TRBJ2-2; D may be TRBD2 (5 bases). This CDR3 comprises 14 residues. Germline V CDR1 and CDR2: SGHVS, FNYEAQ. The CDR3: CASSWQANTGELLF. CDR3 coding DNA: TGTGCCAGCAGCTGGCAAGCCAACACCGGGGAGCTGCTTTTT. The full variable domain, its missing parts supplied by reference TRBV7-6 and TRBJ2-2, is GAGVSQSPRYKVTKRGQDVALRCDPISGHVSLYWYRQALGQGPEFLTYFNYEAQQDKSGLPNDRFSAERPEGSISTLTIQRTEQRDSAMYRCASSWQANTGELLFGEGSRLTVL.

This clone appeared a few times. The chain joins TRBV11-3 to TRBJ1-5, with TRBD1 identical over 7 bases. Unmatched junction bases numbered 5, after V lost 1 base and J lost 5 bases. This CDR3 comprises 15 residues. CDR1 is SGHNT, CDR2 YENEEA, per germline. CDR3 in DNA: TGTGCCAGCAGCTTAGGCGGCAGGGGGGATCAGCCCCAGCATTTT. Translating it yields CASSLGGRGDQPQHF.

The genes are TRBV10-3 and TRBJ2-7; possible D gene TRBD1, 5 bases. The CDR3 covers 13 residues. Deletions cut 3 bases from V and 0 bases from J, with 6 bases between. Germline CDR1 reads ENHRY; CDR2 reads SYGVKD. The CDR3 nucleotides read TGTGCCATCAGTGAAGGGGTCTCCTACGAGCAGTACTTC. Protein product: CAISEGVSYEQYF.

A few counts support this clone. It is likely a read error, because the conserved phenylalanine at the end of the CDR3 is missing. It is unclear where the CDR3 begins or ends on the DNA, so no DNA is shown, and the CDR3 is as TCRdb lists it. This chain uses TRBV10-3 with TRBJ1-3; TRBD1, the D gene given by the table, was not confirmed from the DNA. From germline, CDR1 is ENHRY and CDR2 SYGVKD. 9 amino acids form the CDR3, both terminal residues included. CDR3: CAITMGHSV.